This T cell receptor (beta chain) came from a study of T cell changes during pregnancy in multiple sclerosis. Produced via immunoSEQ multiplex PCR; TCRdb's table is partial and in-frame only. The sample records about 45,000 clones, approximately 96% being singletons. The germline V gene has CDR1 MNHNS and CDR2 SASEGT. This CDR3 has 15 amino acids. Unmatched junction bases numbered 4, after V lost 2 bases and J lost 5 bases. V usage is TRBV6-1 and J usage is TRBJ2-3; 10 bases are a match to TRBD2. This sequence was found in a female donor with multiple sclerosis, enrolled in a pregnancy study. The material sequenced was peripheral blood, taken in the second trimester of pregnancy. CDR3 in DNA: TGTGCCAGCAGTGAACTAGCGGGAGCGATAGATACGCAGTATTTT. Amino acids: CASSELAGAIDTQYF.